What follows describes a single T cell receptor (beta chain). These data originate in a study of T cell responses to AZD1222 COVID-19 vaccine. Clones were read by immunoSEQ multiplex PCR, and TCRdb kept only the in-frame ones, dropping some. The sample gives some 50,000 clones, 70% to 90% of which show up once; around 15% is in the top ten. The sample was peripheral blood, taken on day 0 of AZD1222 vaccination. This receptor was obtained from an adult in good health.

CDR3 sequence (DNA): TGTGCCAGCAGCCAAGATGGGAATCAGCCCCAGCATTTT. Protein sequence: CASSQDGNQPQHF. The V and J genes are TRBV3-1 (or the pseudogene TRBV3-2) and TRBJ1-5; D gene uncertain. The CDR3 totals 13 residues. The ends were cut back, 0 bases at V and 4 bases at J, with 4 bases in the middle. Germline CDR1 is LGHDT and CDR2 is YNNKEL (reference sequence).